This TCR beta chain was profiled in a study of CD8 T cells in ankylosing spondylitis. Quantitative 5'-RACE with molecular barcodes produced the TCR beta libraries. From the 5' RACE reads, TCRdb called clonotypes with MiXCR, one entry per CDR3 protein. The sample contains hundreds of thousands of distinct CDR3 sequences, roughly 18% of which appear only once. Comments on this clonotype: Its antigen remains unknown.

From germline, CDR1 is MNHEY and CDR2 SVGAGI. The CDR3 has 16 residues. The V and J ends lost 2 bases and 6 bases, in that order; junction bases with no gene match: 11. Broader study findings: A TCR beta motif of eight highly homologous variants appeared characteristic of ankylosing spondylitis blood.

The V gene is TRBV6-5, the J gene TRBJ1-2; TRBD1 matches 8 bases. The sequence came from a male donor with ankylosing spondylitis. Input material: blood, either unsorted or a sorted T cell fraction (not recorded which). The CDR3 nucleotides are TGTGCCAGCAGTTACGGGGACAGGCCTACTTGGGATGGCTACACCTTC. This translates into CASSYGDRPTWDGYTF.